The 14 T cell receptor beta chains given below trace back to one sample, sequenced in a study of CD8 T cells in ankylosing spondylitis. Overall study results and limits: For ankylosing spondylitis blood, a TCR beta motif of several highly homologous variants appeared characteristic.

Antigens of these TCRs are unknown. TCRdb reprocessed the 5' RACE reads via MiXCR and lists one record per CDR3 protein. The table lists some 840,000 distinct CDR3 sequences, approximately 12% of them singletons. Sample: blood, either unsorted or a sorted T cell fraction (not recorded which). Receptor source: a male donor with ankylosing spondylitis.

CDR3 amino acids: CASSFGGGAHSYTF. The CDR3 DNA reads as TGTGCCAGCAGCTTTGGGGGCGGGGCCCATAGCTACACCTTC. The V call is TRBV7-9, the J call TRBJ1-2, with TRBD1 as a possible D gene (6 bases). The V end was cut by 3 bases, the J end by 9 bases, with 17 bases between. Germline V gene lookup returns CDR1 SEHNR and CDR2 FQNEAQ (reference sequence). The CDR3 is made up of 14 amino acids.

This chain uses TRBV2 with TRBJ2-1; 8 nucleotides line up with TRBD2. CDR1 is SNHLY and CDR2 is FYNNEI in the germline V gene. V lost 8 bases to trimming and J lost 6 bases; unmatched junction nucleotides: 3. The CDR3 totals 12 residues. CDR3 DNA: TGTGCCAGCTTCGGGACTAGCAATGAGCAGTTCTTC. Protein: CASFGTSNEQFF.

This chain links TRBV2 with TRBJ1-1; TRBD1 is a possible D gene (6 bases). The CDR3 runs to 14 residues. Germline V CDR1 and CDR2: SNHLY, FYNNEI. Trimming took off 7 bases at V and 1 base at J, with 13 bases between the two ends. CDR3: CASTQDRWNTEAFF. CDR3 nucleotide sequence: TGTGCCAGCACTCAAGACAGGTGGAACACTGAAGCTTTCTTT.

This rearrangement joins TRBV4-2 to TRBJ2-1, with D possibly being TRBD1 or TRBD2 (5 bases each). The CDR3 runs to 17 residues. V was clipped by 0 bases and J by 0 bases, with 12 bases between them. Per the germline V gene, CDR1 is LGHNA and CDR2 is YNFKEQ. Here the CDR3 reads CASSQDRGASSYNEQFF. In nucleotides, the CDR3 is TGTGCCAGCAGCCAAGATAGAGGGGCTAGCTCCTACAATGAGCAGTTCTTC.

This clonotype has ten or more counts. The chain combines TRBV12-3 or TRBV12-4 with TRBJ1-1; no clear D. The CDR3 is 14 residues long. The germline V and J ends were trimmed by 7 bases and 1 base, with 13 bases remaining between them. The CDR3 sequence is CASIIGGRNTEAFF. DNA for the CDR3: TGTGCCAGCATCATTGGAGGGCGGAACACTGAAGCTTTCTTT.

This clonotype has a handful of counts. V gene TRBV20-1 combines with J gene TRBJ2-1, with TRBD1 as a possible D gene (8 bases). CDR1 and CDR2 from the germline V gene are DFQATT and SNEGSKA (reference sequence). Trimming took 5 bases from V and 6 from J, leaving 17 bases between them. The CDR3 runs to 14 residues. The CDR3 sequence is CSAGDRRGFNEQFF. Written as DNA, the CDR3 is TGCAGTGCTGGGGACAGGCGGGGGTTCAATGAGCAGTTCTTC.

The chain combines TRBV6-5 with TRBJ1-1; tentative D call: TRBD1 (5 bases). This CDR3 contains 15 residues. V dropped 0 bases and J dropped 4 bases, with 12 bases sitting between them. CDR1 and CDR2 (germline): MNHEY, SVGAGI. CDR3 nucleotides: TGTGCCAGCAGTTACTCGCGCGGACACCGCACTGAAGCTTTCTTT. Amino acids: CASSYSRGHRTEAFF.

This rearrangement joins TRBV19 to TRBJ2-1; D is possibly TRBD1 (5 bases). Germline CDR1 reads LNHDA; CDR2 reads SQIVND (reference sequence). V lost 1 base and J lost 1, with 11 bases in between. The CDR3 covers 16 residues. CDR3 DNA: TGTGCCAGTAGTATAGGCCGACAGTTGTCCTACAATGAGCAGTTCTTC. The encoded protein is CASSIGRQLSYNEQFF.

This clonotype was seen a few times. This CDR3 reads CAISLAGAYEQYF. CDR3 DNA: TGTGCCATCAGTCTAGCGGGAGCCTACGAGCAGTACTTC. This chain links TRBV10-3 with TRBJ2-7; TRBD2 matches 10 bases. V shed 5 bases and J 2 bases; nucleotides not matched to a gene: 0. The CDR3 length is 13 residues. Germline V gives CDR1 ENHRY, CDR2 SYGVKD.

The J gene is TRBJ2-7, the V gene TRBV4-3; maybe TRBD2 (6 bases). CDR1 is LGHNA and CDR2 is YSLEER in the germline V gene. This CDR3 region has 16 residues. Trimming took 0 bases from V and 0 from J, leaving 12 bases between them. The CDR3 spells CASSQDLVGLSYEQYF. CDR3 nucleotides: TGCGCCAGCAGCCAAGATCTTGTGGGACTCTCCTACGAGCAGTACTTC.

The rearrangement uses TRBV5-1 and TRBJ2-2; no reliable D call. The CDR3 is made up of 15 amino acids. CDR1 SGHRS and CDR2 YFSETQ come from the germline V gene. V lost 4 bases, J lost 3 bases, and 13 bases lay in between. DNA for the CDR3: TGCGCCAGCAGCGCCACCGCAGGTGACACCGGGGAGCTGTTTTTT. Its protein is CASSATAGDTGELFF. Supplemented by reference TRBV5-1 and TRBJ2-2, the full variable domain reads KAGVTQTPRYLIKTRGQQVTLSCSPISGHRSVSWYQQTPGQGLQFLFEYFSETQRNKGNFPGRFSGRQFSNSRSEMNVSTLELGDSALYLCASSATAGDTGELFFGEGSRLTVL.

There are a few counts of this clonotype. V and J are TRBV18 and TRBJ1-2; TRBD1 agrees at 9 bases. Per the germline V gene, CDR1 is KGHSH and CDR2 is LQKENI. The CDR3 length is 14 residues. V shed 6 bases, J shed 3 bases, and the junction held 5 bases outside the gene matches. For the CDR3, the DNA is TGTGCCAGCTCTCAAGGACAGGGGTACTATGGCTACACCTTC. Amino acid sequence: CASSQGQGYYGYTF.

This clonotype was observed many times. V usage is TRBV11-1 and J usage is TRBJ2-3; D unclear. The CDR3 length is 13 residues. Germline V gene data show CDR1 as SGHAT and CDR2 as FQDESV (reference sequence). The germline V and J ends were trimmed by 6 bases and 2 bases, with 9 bases remaining between them. DNA of the CDR3: TGTGCCAGCAGTTCCCAGGACACAGATACGCAGTATTTT. It encodes CASSSQDTDTQYF.

The chain joins TRBV18 to TRBJ2-7; D is ambiguous. Germline V gene data show CDR1 as KGHSH and CDR2 as LQKENI. The CDR3 extends over 13 amino acids. The germline V and J ends were trimmed by 5 bases and 0 bases, with 8 bases remaining between them. The CDR3 reads CASSAISSYEQYF. The CDR3 DNA reads as TGTGCCAGCTCAGCAATTAGCTCCTACGAGCAGTACTTC.